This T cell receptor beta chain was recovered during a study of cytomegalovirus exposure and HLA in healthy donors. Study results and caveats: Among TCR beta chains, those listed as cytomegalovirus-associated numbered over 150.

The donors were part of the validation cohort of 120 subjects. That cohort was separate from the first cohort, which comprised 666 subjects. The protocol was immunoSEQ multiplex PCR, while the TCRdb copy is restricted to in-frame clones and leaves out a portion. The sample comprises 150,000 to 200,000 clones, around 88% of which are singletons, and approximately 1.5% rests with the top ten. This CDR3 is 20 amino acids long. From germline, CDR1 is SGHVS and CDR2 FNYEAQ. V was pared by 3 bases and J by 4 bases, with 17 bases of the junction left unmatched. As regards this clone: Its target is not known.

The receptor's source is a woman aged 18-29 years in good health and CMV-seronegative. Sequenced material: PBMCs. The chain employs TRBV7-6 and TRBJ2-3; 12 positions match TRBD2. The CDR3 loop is CASSFSRLAGVGSGADTQYF. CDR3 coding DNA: TGTGCCAGCAGCTTTTCTCGACTAGCGGGAGTCGGGTCCGGCGCAGATACGCAGTATTTT.